A selection of T cell receptor beta chains follows, all from one sample in a study of neurological immune-mediated disorders. TCRdb independently ran MiXCR on the 5' RACE reads; one entry per CDR3 protein. Of 90,000 to 100,000 distinct CDR3 sequences listed, 3.5% to 4% are singletons. Input material: PBMCs. These receptors originate from a young woman with multiple sclerosis. CDR3s include the opening cysteine and the closing phenylalanine or tryptophan. The order of the fields is clone size, D gene, J gene, V gene, CDR3 protein, CDR3 DNA. A D gene is named only where the DNA matches it firmly. For some rows the clone size is stated as once, few or many, or as a class when expanded; others skip it.

clone size: many; D gene: TRBD1; J gene: TRBJ2-7; V gene: TRBV15; CDR3 protein: CATSTDRAYEQYF; CDR3 DNA: TGTGCCACCAGCACGGACAGGGCCTACGAGCAGTACTTC
clone size: many; D gene: .; J gene: TRBJ1-1; V gene: TRBV20-1; CDR3 protein: CSAFRQEGNTEAFF; CDR3 DNA: TGCAGTGCTTTCCGACAGGAGGGGAACACTGAAGCTTTCTTT
clone size: many; D gene: TRBD1; J gene: TRBJ2-7; V gene: TRBV7-8; CDR3 protein: CASSLRGPNYEQYF; CDR3 DNA: TGTGCCAGCAGCTTAAGGGGGCCCAACTACGAGCAGTACTTC
clone size: many; D gene: .; J gene: TRBJ1-1; V gene: TRBV6-1; CDR3 protein: CASLGQLNTEAFF; CDR3 DNA: TGTGCCAGCCTTGGACAGTTGAACACTGAAGCTTTCTTT
clone size: many; D gene: .; J gene: TRBJ1-2; V gene: TRBV12-3/TRBV12-4; CDR3 protein: CASSLYRDGYTF; CDR3 DNA: TGTGCCAGCAGTTTATACAGGGATGGCTACACCTTC
clone size: many; D gene: .; J gene: TRBJ2-1; V gene: TRBV7-3; CDR3 protein: CASSPYMSSYNEQFF; CDR3 DNA: TGTGCCAGCAGCCCCTATATGAGCTCCTACAATGAGCAGTTCTTC
clone size: many; D gene: .; J gene: TRBJ2-1; V gene: TRBV6-5; CDR3 protein: CASSSVGDGYNEQFF; CDR3 DNA: TGTGCCAGCAGTTCGGTGGGAGACGGGTACAATGAGCAGTTCTTC
clone size: many; D gene: .; J gene: TRBJ2-7; V gene: TRBV28; CDR3 protein: CASSWLRESSYEQYF; CDR3 DNA: TGTGCCAGCAGTTGGCTTCGGGAGAGCTCCTACGAGCAGTACTTC
clone size: many; D gene: .; J gene: TRBJ2-4; V gene: TRBV11-2; CDR3 protein: CASSPRAKNIQYF; CDR3 DNA: TGTGCCAGCAGCCCTCGAGCCAAAAACATTCAGTACTTC
clone size: many; D gene: TRBD2; J gene: TRBJ2-3; V gene: TRBV7-7; CDR3 protein: CASSLGGYDTQYF; CDR3 DNA: TGTGCTAGCAGCCTCGGGGGGTACGATACGCAGTATTTT
clone size: many; D gene: .; J gene: TRBJ2-7; V gene: TRBV21-1; CDR3 protein: CASSKATQMFDYEQYF; CDR3 DNA: TGTGCCAGCAGCAAAGCTACTCAAATGTTCGACTACGAGCAGTACTTC
clone size: many; D gene: .; J gene: TRBJ1-1; V gene: TRBV5-1; CDR3 protein: CASSLERNTEAFF; CDR3 DNA: TGCGCCAGCAGCTTGGAGAGGAACACTGAAGCTTTCTTT
clone size: many; D gene: .; J gene: TRBJ2-3; V gene: TRBV11-2; CDR3 protein: CASSLRGDTDTQYF; CDR3 DNA: TGTGCCAGCAGCTTACGCGGGGATACAGATACGCAGTATTTT
clone size: many; D gene: .; J gene: TRBJ1-2; V gene: TRBV29-1; CDR3 protein: CSVEWGPSNYGYTF; CDR3 DNA: TGCAGCGTTGAGTGGGGTCCGTCTAACTATGGCTACACCTTC
clone size: .; D gene: .; J gene: TRBJ2-7; V gene: TRBV3-1; CDR3 protein: CASSQDHTGSTYEQYF; CDR3 DNA: TGTGCCAGCAGCCAAGATCACACAGGGAGTACCTACGAGCAGTACTTC
clone size: many; D gene: TRBD1; J gene: TRBJ2-3; V gene: TRBV7-9; CDR3 protein: CASSRTGLDTQYF; CDR3 DNA: TGTGCCAGCAGCAGGACAGGGCTGGATACGCAGTATTTT
clone size: many; D gene: TRBD2; J gene: TRBJ2-5; V gene: TRBV6-6; CDR3 protein: CASSSGGIQETQYF; CDR3 DNA: TGTGCCAGCAGTTCCGGGGGGATCCAAGAGACCCAGTACTTC
clone size: .; D gene: TRBD1; J gene: TRBJ1-3; V gene: TRBV6-1; CDR3 protein: CASSESGQGPRNTIYF; CDR3 DNA: TGTGCCAGTAGTGAATCGGGACAGGGCCCACGAAACACCATATATTTT
clone size: many; D gene: TRBD1; J gene: TRBJ1-2; V gene: TRBV6-5; CDR3 protein: CASRPRGRGYGYTF; CDR3 DNA: TGTGCCAGCAGGCCCAGGGGGCGGGGATATGGCTACACCTTC
clone size: many; D gene: .; J gene: TRBJ2-2; V gene: TRBV25-1; CDR3 protein: CASSDLGTDTGELFF; CDR3 DNA: TGTGCCAGCAGTGATTTAGGGACGGACACCGGGGAGCTGTTTTTT
clone size: many; D gene: .; J gene: TRBJ2-5; V gene: TRBV5-1; CDR3 protein: CASSQYQETQYF; CDR3 DNA: TGCGCCAGCAGCCAGTACCAAGAGACCCAGTACTTC
clone size: many; D gene: TRBD1; J gene: TRBJ2-5; V gene: TRBV6-5; CDR3 protein: CASGTGGRETQYF; CDR3 DNA: TGTGCCAGCGGGACAGGGGGCCGGGAGACCCAGTACTTC
clone size: many; D gene: .; J gene: TRBJ2-7; V gene: TRBV11-2; CDR3 protein: CASSPAYEQYF; CDR3 DNA: TGTGCCAGCAGCCCAGCATACGAGCAGTACTTC
clone size: many; D gene: TRBD2; J gene: TRBJ2-2; V gene: TRBV7-8; CDR3 protein: CASSRGLAGADTGELFF; CDR3 DNA: TGTGCCAGCAGCCGGGGACTAGCGGGGGCAGACACCGGGGAGCTGTTTTTT
clone size: many; D gene: .; J gene: TRBJ2-3; V gene: TRBV3-1; CDR3 protein: CASSQQTSTDTQYF; CDR3 DNA: TGTGCCAGCAGCCAACAGACTAGCACAGATACGCAGTATTTT
clone size: many; D gene: TRBD1; J gene: TRBJ1-1; V gene: TRBV18; CDR3 protein: CASSPGRGFTEAFF; CDR3 DNA: TGTGCCAGCTCACCGGGCAGGGGGTTCACTGAAGCTTTCTTT
clone size: many; D gene: .; J gene: TRBJ2-5; V gene: TRBV5-5; CDR3 protein: CASSLSPSYQETQYF; CDR3 DNA: TGTGCCAGCAGCTTGTCACCAAGTTACCAAGAGACCCAGTACTTC
clone size: many; D gene: .; J gene: TRBJ1-1; V gene: TRBV20-1; CDR3 protein: CSARDSRGTEAFF; CDR3 DNA: TGCAGTGCTAGAGATTCCCGGGGCACTGAAGCTTTCTTT
clone size: many; D gene: .; J gene: TRBJ1-2; V gene: TRBV6-2/TRBV6-3; CDR3 protein: CASSYSLGPYYGYTF; CDR3 DNA: TGTGCCAGCAGTTACTCCCTTGGACCGTACTATGGCTACACCTTC
clone size: many; D gene: TRBD1; J gene: TRBJ2-2; V gene: TRBV20-1; CDR3 protein: CSARPPGGLQTGELFF; CDR3 DNA: TGCAGTGCTCGCCCACCAGGGGGCCTGCAGACCGGGGAGCTGTTTTTT
clone size: many; D gene: .; J gene: TRBJ2-3; V gene: TRBV5-1; CDR3 protein: CASSPGITGGQGDTQYF; CDR3 DNA: TGCGCCAGCAGTCCCGGGATTACGGGGGGCCAAGGAGATACGCAGTATTTT
clone size: many; D gene: .; J gene: TRBJ1-6; V gene: TRBV27; CDR3 protein: CASSPINSPLHF; CDR3 DNA: TGTGCCAGCAGTCCTATTAACTCACCCCTCCACTTT
clone size: many; D gene: .; J gene: TRBJ2-7; V gene: TRBV13; CDR3 protein: CASSLTGLSSYEQYF; CDR3 DNA: TGTGCCAGCAGCTTAACCGGATTGAGCTCCTACGAGCAGTACTTC
clone size: many; D gene: TRBD2; J gene: TRBJ2-7; V gene: TRBV20-1; CDR3 protein: CSARDRNSGRRSEQYF; CDR3 DNA: TGCAGTGCTAGAGATCGGAATAGCGGGAGAAGGAGCGAGCAGTACTTC
clone size: many; D gene: TRBD1; J gene: TRBJ1-2; V gene: TRBV12-3/TRBV12-4; CDR3 protein: CASSTGTGKGYTF; CDR3 DNA: TGTGCCAGCAGTACCGGGACAGGGAAAGGCTACACCTTC
clone size: few; D gene: TRBD1; J gene: TRBJ1-4; V gene: TRBV27; CDR3 protein: CASSSPGTGGRGEKLFF; CDR3 DNA: TGTGCCAGCAGTTCTCCCGGGACAGGGGGCCGGGGTGAAAAACTGTTTTTT
clone size: many; D gene: TRBD1; J gene: TRBJ2-3; V gene: TRBV28; CDR3 protein: CASSLPTGLGTDTQYF; CDR3 DNA: TGTGCCAGCAGTTTACCGACAGGGTTAGGAACAGATACGCAGTATTTT
clone size: many; D gene: .; J gene: TRBJ1-2; V gene: TRBV7-2; CDR3 protein: CASSLLLRGADYGYTF; CDR3 DNA: TGTGCCAGCAGCCTCTTACTGAGGGGCGCAGACTATGGCTACACCTTC
clone size: many; D gene: .; J gene: TRBJ1-1; V gene: TRBV6-6; CDR3 protein: CASSYSRGSEAFF; CDR3 DNA: TGTGCCAGCAGTTACTCGCGCGGTTCTGAAGCTTTCTTT
clone size: many; D gene: TRBD1; J gene: TRBJ1-1; V gene: TRBV11-2; CDR3 protein: CASSLVGTGGTEAFF; CDR3 DNA: TGTGCCAGCAGCTTAGTAGGGACAGGGGGGACTGAAGCTTTCTTT
clone size: many; D gene: .; J gene: TRBJ2-7; V gene: TRBV5-1; CDR3 protein: CASSLTSFYEQYF; CDR3 DNA: TGCGCCAGCAGCTTGACTAGCTTCTACGAGCAGTACTTC
clone size: many; D gene: .; J gene: TRBJ2-7; V gene: TRBV10-3; CDR3 protein: CAISEGQAYEQYF; CDR3 DNA: TGTGCCATCAGTGAGGGGCAGGCCTACGAGCAGTACTTC
clone size: many; D gene: .; J gene: TRBJ1-1; V gene: TRBV19; CDR3 protein: CASSSPQGITEAFF; CDR3 DNA: TGTGCCAGTAGTAGCCCGCAGGGTATTACTGAAGCTTTCTTT
clone size: many; D gene: .; J gene: TRBJ1-2; V gene: TRBV5-1; CDR3 protein: CASSFREKYGYTF; CDR3 DNA: TGCGCCAGCAGCTTTAGGGAGAAGTATGGCTACACCTTC
clone size: .; D gene: .; J gene: TRBJ2-5; V gene: TRBV28; CDR3 protein: CASSLAPPGTQYF; CDR3 DNA: TGTGCCAGCAGTTTAGCCCCCCCAGGGACCCAGTACTTC
clone size: many; D gene: TRBD1; J gene: TRBJ1-5; V gene: TRBV24-1; CDR3 protein: CATSPSGTGDQPQHF; CDR3 DNA: TGTGCCACCAGTCCATCCGGGACAGGGGATCAGCCCCAGCATTTT
clone size: many; D gene: TRBD2; J gene: TRBJ2-7; V gene: TRBV29-1; CDR3 protein: CSVSGLAGAYEQYF; CDR3 DNA: TGCAGCGTTTCGGGACTAGCGGGAGCTTACGAGCAGTACTTC
clone size: many; D gene: TRBD1; J gene: TRBJ1-3; V gene: TRBV6-5; CDR3 protein: CASSDRGGSGNTIYF; CDR3 DNA: TGTGCCAGCAGTGACAGGGGTGGTTCTGGAAACACCATATATTTT
clone size: many; D gene: .; J gene: TRBJ2-1; V gene: TRBV7-9; CDR3 protein: CASSLRDLSYNEQFF; CDR3 DNA: TGTGCCAGCAGCCTCCGGGACCTCTCCTACAATGAGCAGTTCTTC
clone size: many; D gene: .; J gene: TRBJ1-1; V gene: TRBV5-1; CDR3 protein: CASSLAGAGTEAFF; CDR3 DNA: TGCGCCAGCAGCTTGGCTGGGGCGGGCACTGAAGCTTTCTTT
clone size: many; D gene: .; J gene: TRBJ2-1; V gene: TRBV7-2; CDR3 protein: CASSSRPGEGGEQFF; CDR3 DNA: TGTGCCAGCAGCTCTCGGCCGGGGGAGGGGGGTGAGCAGTTCTTC
clone size: many; D gene: TRBD1; J gene: TRBJ2-2; V gene: TRBV7-2; CDR3 protein: CASRGPPGTVNTGELFF; CDR3 DNA: TGTGCCAGCAGGGGGCCGCCCGGGACAGTTAACACCGGGGAGCTGTTTTTT